The present TCR beta chain was sequenced within a study of cytomegalovirus exposure and HLA in healthy donors (dated by TCRdb to 2016 to 2017). About the full investigation: According to an earlier analysis of 550 to 750 of the donors, some 170 million T cells yielded 120 million or so unique TCR beta sequences and around 300 Gb of sequence data. To decide whether each TCR beta V gene segment behaved as functional or pseudogenic, an earlier analysis of some 600 of the donors relied on high-throughput TCR beta sequencing. The number of donors typed differed by locus, with roughly 629-640 for A, B, C, DRB1 and DQB1, 522 for DQA1, over 600 for DPA1, and around 450 for DPB1. About 300 gigabases of sequencing data and approximately 80 million unique TCR sequences were included in an early release covering about 700 HLA-typed donors. In a later analysis, previously published TCR beta repertoires from 666 donors were re-analyzed and high-resolution HLA genotyping was added so that TCR occurrence patterns could be studied. Using immunosequencing, the study profiled T cell repertoires from fewer than 850 subjects and related those repertoires to cytomegalovirus serostatus. Genome-wide SNP genotypes for about 65% of the roughly 670 donors were used in a later genetic analysis, which treated that subset as a discovery cohort. All discovery cohort repertoires had been generated on a single sequencing platform. The aim of the study was to test whether cataloging public T cell receptors could identify signatures of past pathogen exposure. A few DR-DQ haplotypes were treated as single units for association and clustering because of strong linkage in the cohort. Among 398 genotyped donors of the cohort, an average of roughly 230,000 unique TCR beta nucleotide sequences was sequenced per donor, of which roughly 17% were non-productive. Along with the approximately 650-subject first cohort, a separate validation cohort of over 90 different subjects was used. The study combined high-throughput TCR immunosequencing, statistical association of individual TCRs with disease status, and machine learning to predict cytomegalovirus infection status. Of the 300 to 400 genotyped donors, about 80% fell in the genetic ancestry cluster associated with self-reported Caucasian donors. Alongside the repertoire data, information on donor age, sex, ethnicity and CMV serostatus was compiled. The later analysis used no new phenotypic data to find candidate immune exposures, relying instead on TCR beta sequences and their occurrence across donors. HLA typing included class I and class II loci at four-digit resolution.

Of note for this clone: Its antigen has not been determined. No base-level quality is on record; no much larger clone is a single base apart.

The receptor library was made with the immunoSEQ multiplex PCR assay. For the multiplex PCR, a mixture combining 60 forward primers for TCR Vbeta segments and 13 reverse primers for TCR Jbeta segments was used. Amplification of the CDR3 region of rearranged TCR beta genes was performed with a multiplex PCR assay on genomic DNA. The Illumina HiSeq System was used to sequence the amplified TCR beta libraries as 87-base-pair reads. The authors' pipeline ran thus. Across the 600 to 700 repertoires, a later analysis counted some 80 million unique TCR beta chains, 9.5 million to 13 million of which were shared by at least two donors. Raw reads were error-corrected and collapsed into unique sequences by a nearest-neighbor algorithm in which closely related sequences were merged to remove PCR and sequencing errors. Alignment of CDR3 sequences to IMGT reference sequences was used to assign V, D and J gene segments. For a sequence to be retained, a match of at least six nucleotides to both a V gene segment and a J gene segment was required. Rearrangements were classified as productive when the CDR3 lacked stop codons and remained in frame with V and J, and all other rearrangements were classified as non-productive. CDR3 was defined according to IMGT convention as the region running from the second conserved V-encoded cysteine to the conserved J-encoded phenylalanine. The earlier analysis of about 590 of the donors excluded sequences that lacked an unambiguous match to a single V gene segment. In an earlier analysis of several hundred of the donors, V segments were called functional above 56.7% productive rearrangements and were called segregating when the between-donor standard deviation exceeded 5%. A statistical classification framework was built to diagnose cytomegalovirus status from the catalog of TCR beta chain sequences. In a later analysis, TCR nucleotide sequences were compared against IMGT/GENE-DB human TR gene sequences so that V and J genes could be assigned. A later analysis assigned CDR3 sequences and most-parsimonious VDJ recombination scenarios with the TCRdist pipeline. In a later analysis, each TCR beta chain was defined by its CDR3 amino acid sequence together with its V-gene family, and reads lacking a unique V-gene family were excluded. In a later analysis, several hundred highly shared, low-generation-probability nucleotide sequences were removed to address suspected cross-contamination and a sequencing artifact. For each public chain, a later analysis derived a clonal expansion index from normalized ranks of inferred template counts within each repertoire. In a later analysis, generation probabilities were computed with a VDJ recombination model fitted to out-of-frame rearrangements, and the resulting probabilities were checked against IGoR. In a later analysis, TCR-TCR, TCR-HLA and TCR-CMV co-occurrence was scored with hypergeometric tests, and a repertoire-size bias correction was applied to TCR pairs. A later analysis estimated false discovery rates by permuting HLA or CMV assignments 20 times. In a later analysis, co-occurring TCRs were grouped using DBSCAN, and TCRdist sequence similarity was added for clustering within HLA-allele-positive subsets. Co-occurrence clustering excluded repertoires with fewer than 30,000 or more than 120,000 public chains, plus five with anomalous nucleotide sharing. The table was pulled from immuneACCESS by TCRdb, which kept in-frame rearrangements only. Such tables lose some clones; where checked, under half of the loss comes from unresolved V genes, and the rest has no known cause. V and J calls and clone size are copied from that table; D and trimming were computed from the DNA. The sample data list 50,000 to 70,000 clones, and around four fifths of these were observed just once. The leading ten clones occupy 2.5% to 3.5% of the sample.

The research as a whole found: Compared with equally common non-associated chains, HLA-associated TCR beta chains in a later analysis were more clonally expanded and had lower generation probabilities. Roughly uniform sequencing depth across donors was assumed in presence/absence analyses, although this assumption may not hold. It was suggested by the authors that the approach could potentially be generalized to other disease states and immunological phenotypes. According to a later analysis, parvovirus B19, influenza, CMV and Epstein-Barr virus appeared linked to several top co-occurrence clusters. Across donors, most TCR sequences were observed very rarely, whereas some public TCRs were present in many individuals. A later genetic analysis associated a missense DCLRE1C variant with V-gene and J-gene trimming of TCR beta chains, and an independent cohort replicated the association. In a later analysis, the rate of TCR association differed among HLA loci, with DRB1 alleles having the most associated TCRs and HLA-C alleles having the fewest. Because the 87-base-pair reads could not distinguish some IMGT-functional V segments, including TRBV6-2 and TRBV6-3, those segments were excluded. In both the original and validation cohorts, the classifier was reported to diagnose cytomegalovirus status with high specificity and sensitivity. Because HLA typing was unavailable for some donors at each locus, only the typed subset was used in association tests. When HLA alleles, especially DR and DQ, strongly co-occurred, TCR associations were difficult to assign to individual alleles. A later analysis associated approximately 17,000 TCR beta sequences with specific HLA alleles at a false discovery rate of 0.05. Immune exposure information for the cohort was limited to CMV serostatus. This cohort had only TCR beta chains sequenced, and the lack of alpha or paired-chain data limited which features could be detected. In vitro tests confirmed that three of the cytomegalovirus-associated TCR beta chains recognize cytomegalovirus antigens. The study gave a list of 150 to 200 TCR beta chains associated with cytomegalovirus. Compared with the roughly 700-donor mean, donors in an Asian-associated ancestry cluster had fewer N-insertions in productive TCRs, according to a later genetic analysis. In an earlier analysis of 587 of the donors, most TCR beta V segments appeared in productive rearrangements about 87% or about 30% of the time, broadly matching IMGT annotations. Most CMV-associated TCR beta chains appeared to be HLA-restricted in a later analysis, and the HLA associations seemed to be driven largely by CMV exposure. Approximately 16 rarely observed V segments, including chromosome 9 orphons, were excluded from the earlier analysis of about 500 of the donors because counts were too low. Linkage disequilibrium might explain the correlated functional status among segregating V segments, but an unknown experimental factor could not be ruled out. A further reported finding was that TCR beta sequences accurately predicted the HLA-A and HLA-B alleles for most subjects in the first cohort. A cluster of highly shared sequence variants was judged likely to be a technical artifact of the sequencing pipeline.

The CDR3 has 15 amino acids, counting the end cysteine and phenylalanine. Just CDR3 DNA is preserved here, 45 bases in frame from base 1. Deletion took 8 bases off V and 0 bases off J, with a span of 11 bases between the germline ends. Based on the germline V gene, the CDR1 and CDR2 sequences are MNHNS and SASEGT. The cohort consisted of 666 healthy bone marrow donors. At the time of sampling, every cohort member was nominally healthy, though immune exposures that went unrecorded were likely present. The donor tested CMV seropositive and was one of the 289 seropositive cohort members. A peripheral blood sample was provided by each donor, and peripheral blood mononuclear cells were used for TCR beta sequencing. The Qiagen DNeasy Blood Extraction Kit was used to extract genomic DNA from the blood cell samples.

The sequencing sample was made of PBMCs. This TCR was recovered from a girl under 18 in good health and CMV-seropositive. The V and J genes are TRBV6-1 and TRBJ2-6; a tentative D call is TRBD2 (6 bases match). The CDR3 in this case is CASGDGSSGANVLTF. The bases read TGTGCCAGCGGGGACGGGAGCTCTGGGGCCAACGTCCTGACTTTC.